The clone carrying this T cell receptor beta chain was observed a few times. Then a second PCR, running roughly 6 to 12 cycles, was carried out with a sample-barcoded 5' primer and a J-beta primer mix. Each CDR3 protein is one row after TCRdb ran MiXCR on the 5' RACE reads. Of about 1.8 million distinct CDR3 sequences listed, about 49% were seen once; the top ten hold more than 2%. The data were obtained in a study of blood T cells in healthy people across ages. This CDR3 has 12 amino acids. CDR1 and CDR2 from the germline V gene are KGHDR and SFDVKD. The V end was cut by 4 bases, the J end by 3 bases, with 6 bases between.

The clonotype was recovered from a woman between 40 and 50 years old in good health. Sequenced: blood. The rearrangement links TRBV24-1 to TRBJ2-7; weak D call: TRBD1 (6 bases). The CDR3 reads CATSEDSYEQYF. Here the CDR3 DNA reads TGTGCCACCAGTGAGGACAGCTACGAGCAGTACTTC.